This T cell receptor beta chain was documented in a study of cytomegalovirus exposure and HLA in healthy donors. Study summary: Findings of an earlier analysis included 90 million to 120 million unique TCR beta sequences from 190 million or so T cells.

At sampling all donors were nominally healthy, likely with unrecorded immune exposures. This CDR3 spans 11 amino acids. Per germline, CDR1 MNHEY and CDR2 SVGAGI. V lost 6 bases and J lost 3, with 4 bases in between. Researchers ran the PCR with 60 Vbeta and 13 Jbeta primers. This table comes from immunoSEQ multiplex PCR, and its TCRdb copy is limited to in-frame clones, with some not included. The repertoire has approximately 90,000 clones, approximately 57% of them found once; the top ten carry around 6.3%. The V call is TRBV6-5, the J call TRBJ2-3; D not certain. The sequencing input was PBMCs. The TCR was taken from a woman aged 25 to 39 in good health and CMV-seronegative. The DNA of the CDR3 is TGTGCCAGCAGGCGTACAGATACGCAGTATTTT. It translates to CASRRTDTQYF.